This T cell receptor beta chain stems from a study of OX40 agonist ivuxolimab in advanced cancers. In the study overall: Patients received ivuxolimab, an agonistic anti-OX40 (CD134) antibody. Under the entry rules, prior anti-PD-1, anti-PD-L1 or anti-CTLA-4 therapy was allowed, and about 38% had some. The study, taken as a whole, reports: Both blood CD4+ and CD8+ T cells showed clonal growth by week 6 at 0.1 to 3.0 mg/kg.

The method was immunoSEQ multiplex PCR; TCRdb's version includes in-frame clones alone and lacks a portion of them. The sample consists of 60,000 to 90,000 clones, around 90% of them appearing once. With regard to this clone: The antigen is unknown.

CDR1 SGDLS and CDR2 YYNGEE come from the germline V gene. Trimming pared 3 bases from V and 2 bases from J, leaving 13 bases between. CDR3 length equals 15 residues. This sequence originates from an adult with an advanced solid tumor such as melanoma, head and neck, liver or kidney cancer. V usage is TRBV9 and J usage is TRBJ2-3, with D unresolved. The sample in question was CD4+ or CD8+ T cells sorted from blood, obtained in a trial of the OX40 agonist ivuxolimab. CDR3 sequence reads: CASSGRWGNTDTQYF. CDR3 sequence (DNA): TGTGCCAGCAGCGGAAGGTGGGGAAACACAGATACGCAGTATTTT.